A selection of T cell receptor beta chains follows, all from one sample in a study of T cells in Graves' hyperthyroidism and ophthalmopathy. Via MiXCR, TCRdb re-called the multiplex PCR reads, giving one row per CDR3 protein. The repertoire consists of approximately 510,000 distinct CDR3 sequences, with roughly 45% occurring once and the leading ten covering 44%. The sequencing input was peripheral blood or thyroid tissue (not recorded which). The receptors stem from an adult woman with Graves' disease, either hyperthyroidism or ophthalmopathy (not recorded which). Both conserved end residues are part of each CDR3. A D gene is named only where the DNA matches it firmly. Where a row states a size, it is once, few, many or the class of an expanded clone; other rows omit it.

size,J,D,V,CDR3,DNA
few,TRBJ2-7,TRBD1,TRBV6-2/TRBV6-3,CASSPEFEPGQQSYEQYF,TGTGCCAGCAGCCCCGAATTCGAACCGGGACAGCAGAGCTACGAGCAGTACTTC
-,TRBJ1-2,TRBD1,TRBV20-1,CSASGDRVVYTF,TGCAGTGCGTCCGGGGACAGGGTGGTCTACACCTTC
-,TRBJ1-1,-,TRBV20-1,CSRRQMNTEAFF,TGCAGTCGGAGACAGATGAACACTGAAGCTTTCTTT
many,TRBJ1-1,TRBD1,TRBV13,CASSPRTGGNTEAFF,TGTGCCAGCAGCCCCCGGACAGGGGGGAACACTGAAGCTTTCTTT
once,TRBJ1-2,-,TRBV9,CASGLGRELGYTF,TGTGCCAGCGGCTTAGGGCGGGAGTTGGGCTACACCTTC
many,TRBJ2-7,TRBD1,TRBV29-1,CSDRDSSYEQYF,TGCAGCGACAGGGACAGCTCCTACGAGCAGTACTTC
-,TRBJ2-5,-,TRBV11-2,CASSLEGGLQETQYF,TGTGCCAGCAGCTTGGAGGGAGGATTACAAGAGACCCAGTACTTC
many,TRBJ2-3,-,TRBV5-1,CASSRGTDTQYF,TGCGCCAGCAGCAGGGGCACAGATACGCAGTATTTT
many,TRBJ1-2,TRBD1,TRBV2,CASRKMGLTGDYYGYTF,TGTGCCAGCAGGAAAATGGGCCTTACAGGGGATTACTATGGCTACACCTTC
-,TRBJ2-7,-,TRBV7-2,CASSQGGGFQYEQYF,TGTGCCAGCAGCCAGGGGGGTGGCTTCCAGTACGAGCAGTACTTC
-,TRBJ2-7,TRBD2,TRBV7-3,CASSLFGGSQSEQYF,TGTGCCAGCAGTTTATTCGGCGGGAGTCAGAGCGAGCAGTACTTC
-,TRBJ1-1,-,TRBV20-1,CSAAFKAGGLRGSEAFF,TGCAGTGCCGCCTTCAAAGCGGGGGGATTAAGGGGATCTGAAGCTTTCTTT
-,TRBJ1-5,-,TRBV15,CATSREVGGQPQHF,TGTGCCACCAGCAGAGAGGTTGGTGGTCAGCCCCAGCATTTT
-,TRBJ1-1,-,TRBV15,CATSRVGFEAFF,TGTGCCACCAGCAGAGTTGGATTTGAAGCTTTCTTT
many,TRBJ2-7,-,TRBV7-3,CASSFRPGNEQYF,TGTGCCAGCAGCTTCCGACCTGGGAACGAGCAGTACTTC
few,TRBJ1-1,-,TRBV6-5,CASSLGRTNTEAFF,TGTGCCAGCAGTTTGGGACGGACTAACACTGAAGCTTTCTTT
-,TRBJ1-1,-,TRBV5-1,CASSLVGTTEAFF,TGCGCCAGCAGCTTGGTTGGGACGACTGAAGCTTTCTTT
-,TRBJ2-7,-,TRBV24-1,CATSDQGTYEQYF,TGTGCCACCAGCGATCAGGGTACCTACGAGCAGTACTTC
-,TRBJ2-6,-,TRBV12-3/TRBV12-4,CASSRTGTANVLTF,TGTGCCAGCAGCCGGACCGGGACTGCCAACGTCCTGACTTTC
-,TRBJ1-5,-,TRBV10-3,CAISESQGNQPQHF,TGTGCCATCAGTGAGTCACAGGGCAATCAGCCCCAGCATTTT
few,TRBJ2-1,TRBD2,TRBV10-3,CAISQAGGLNEQFF,TGTGCCATCAGCCAAGCGGGAGGGTTGAATGAGCAGTTCTTC
once,TRBJ1-5,-,TRBV25-1,CASSQEGGTNQPQHF,TGCGCCAGCAGCCAAGAAGGCGGCACCAATCAGCCCCAGCATTTT
-,TRBJ1-5,TRBD1,TRBV20-1,CSAPTGTGNQPQHF,TGCAGTGCGCCGACAGGGACGGGCAATCAGCCCCAGCATTTT
many,TRBJ2-5,-,TRBV2,CASRLEETQYF,TGTGCCAGCAGGTTAGAAGAGACCCAGTACTTC
many,TRBJ1-1,TRBD1,TRBV5-8,CASSLGTGGTEAFF,TGTGCCAGCAGCTTGGGGACAGGGGGCACTGAAGCTTTCTTT
-,TRBJ2-5,-,TRBV10-3,CAIRAGQSTETQYF,TGTGCCATCAGAGCGGGACAGTCAACAGAGACCCAGTACTTC
-,TRBJ2-6,TRBD1,TRBV9,CASSVDRDRGSGANVLTF,TGTGCCAGCAGCGTCGACCGGGACAGGGGATCTGGGGCCAACGTCCTGACTTTC
-,TRBJ1-2,-,TRBV19,CASSIDASRQDLYGYTF,TGTGCCAGTAGTATCGACGCCAGCCGACAGGATCTCTATGGCTACACCTTC
many,TRBJ2-7,-,TRBV5-4,CASSLGVAYEQYF,TGTGCCAGCAGCTTGGGGGTGGCCTACGAGCAGTACTTC
-,TRBJ2-5,-,TRBV7-8,CASSLGSTGVRETQYF,TGTGCCAGCAGCTTAGGAAGCACGGGGGTCCGCGAGACCCAGTACTTC
-,TRBJ2-7,-,TRBV7-9,CASILRGVDFYEQYF,TGTGCCAGTATCCTCAGGGGCGTTGACTTCTACGAGCAGTACTTC
-,TRBJ2-7,-,TRBV10-3,CAISELRSVGFGVSRYEQYF,TGTGCCATCAGTGAGTTACGGTCCGTGGGGTTTGGTGTCAGCCGCTACGAGCAGTACTTC
-,TRBJ1-5,-,TRBV2,CASSDNGATNQPQHF,TGTGCCAGCAGTGATAATGGGGCTACCAATCAGCCCCAGCATTTT
-,TRBJ2-5,-,TRBV7-2,CASSPYEGAQYF,TGTGCCAGCAGCCCCTACGAAGGGGCCCAGTACTTC
many,TRBJ1-2,-,TRBV9,CASSPWAEGLYGYTF,TGTGCCAGCAGCCCATGGGCTGAAGGGCTTTATGGCTACACCTTC
few,TRBJ1-2,TRBD1,TRBV15,CATRAPGQGPGYTF,TGTGCCACCAGGGCGCCGGGACAGGGGCCTGGCTACACCTTC
-,TRBJ1-3,-,TRBV7-9,CASIRQDGTSGNTIYF,TGTGCCAGCATCCGACAGGATGGGACCTCTGGAAACACCATATATTTT
many,TRBJ1-4,-,TRBV6-5,CAGEGEGPNEKLFF,TGTGCCGGGGAGGGCGAGGGGCCTAATGAAAAACTGTTTTTT
-,TRBJ1-2,-,TRBV5-6,CASSQEGLYTF,TGTGCCAGCAGCCAGGAGGGCCTTTACACCTTC
many,TRBJ1-1,-,TRBV5-5,CASSLLGNTEAFF,TGTGCCAGCAGCTTGCTCGGGAACACTGAAGCTTTCTTT
few,TRBJ1-4,-,TRBV2,CASSANPGTLEKLFF,TGTGCCAGCAGCGCTAACCCCGGGACACTAGAAAAACTGTTTTTT
-,TRBJ1-2,TRBD1,TRBV5-6,CASSARDRGPSF,TGTGCCAGCAGCGCACGAGACAGGGGTCCGTCCTTC
few,TRBJ2-7,-,TRBV7-9,CASSFTRSHEQYF,TGTGCCAGCAGCTTTACCCGCTCTCACGAGCAGTACTTC
-,TRBJ2-2,TRBD2,TRBV20-1,CSARDPRGSGTGELFF,TGCAGTGCTAGAGATCCACGCGGGAGCGGCACCGGGGAGCTGTTTTTT
many,TRBJ1-2,-,TRBV6-2/TRBV6-3,CASSYGRNYGYTF,TGTGCCAGCAGTTACGGCCGCAACTATGGCTACACCTTC
-,TRBJ2-7,-,TRBV10-3,CAISGRGAPYEQYF,TGTGCCATCAGTGGCAGGGGGGCTCCCTACGAGCAGTACTTC
many,TRBJ2-3,-,TRBV9,CASSVGRGTQYF,TGTGCCAGCAGCGTCGGAAGGGGTACGCAGTATTTT
-,TRBJ1-1,-,TRBV19,CASSETKNVKTEAFF,TGTGCCAGTAGTGAAACGAAAAACGTGAAGACTGAAGCTTTCTTT
-,TRBJ2-6,TRBD1,TRBV20-1,CSARQGVSGANVLTF,TGCAGTGCACGACAGGGGGTCTCTGGGGCCAACGTCCTGACTTTC
-,TRBJ1-1,-,TRBV7-2,CASSLPGMNTEAFF,TGTGCCAGCAGCTTACCAGGGATGAACACTGAAGCTTTCTTT
-,TRBJ1-2,TRBD1,TRBV7-2,CASSLIGTGGEGYTF,TGTGCCAGCAGCTTAATAGGGACAGGGGGCGAGGGCTACACCTTC
few,TRBJ1-5,-,TRBV7-6,CASSLGRGKPQHF,TGTGCCAGCAGCTTGGGCAGGGGTAAGCCCCAGCATTTT